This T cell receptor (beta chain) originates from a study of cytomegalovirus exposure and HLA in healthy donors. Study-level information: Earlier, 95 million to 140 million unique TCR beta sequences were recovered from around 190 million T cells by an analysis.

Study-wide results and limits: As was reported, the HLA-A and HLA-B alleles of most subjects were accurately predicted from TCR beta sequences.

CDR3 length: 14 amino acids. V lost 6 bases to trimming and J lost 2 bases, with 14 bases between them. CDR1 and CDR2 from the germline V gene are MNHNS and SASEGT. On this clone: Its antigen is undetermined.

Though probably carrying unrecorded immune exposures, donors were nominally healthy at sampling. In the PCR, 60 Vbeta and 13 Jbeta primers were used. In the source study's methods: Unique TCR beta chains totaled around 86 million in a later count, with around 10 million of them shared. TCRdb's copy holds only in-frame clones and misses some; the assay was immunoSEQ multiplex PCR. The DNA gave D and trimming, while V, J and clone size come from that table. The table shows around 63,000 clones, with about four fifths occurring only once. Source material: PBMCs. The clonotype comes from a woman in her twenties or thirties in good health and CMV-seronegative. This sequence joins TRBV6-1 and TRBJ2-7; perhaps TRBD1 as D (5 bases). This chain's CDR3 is CASSSEDTAYEQYF. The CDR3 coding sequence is TGTGCCAGCAGCTCCGAGGACACCGCCTACGAGCAGTACTTC.